The 12 T cell receptor beta chains reported below all come from one sample, sequenced in a study of blood T cell repertoires in COVID-19. The data were produced by immunoSEQ multiplex PCR, yet TCRdb's version contains in-frame clones alone and is incomplete. The sample includes tens of thousands of clones, around 87% seen only once; the top ten take about 15%. Sequencing was carried out using peripheral blood. The receptors were sampled from a human donor in a cohort sampled during active COVID-19.

This chain uses TRBV7-3 with TRBJ2-6; no clear D. The V end lost 0 bases, the J end lost 2 bases, and 11 bases lay between the germline ends. Germline assignment: CDR1 SGHTA and CDR2 FQGTGA. The CDR3 totals 17 residues. Here the CDR3 DNA reads TGTGCCAGCAGCTTAACCCCCCCCTCCCCTGGGGCCAACGTCCTGACTTTC. Its translation is CASSLTPPSPGANVLTF.

This clone was recorded only once. The chain carries TRBV2 and TRBJ2-5; perhaps TRBD2 as D (5 bases). Germline V gives CDR1 SNHLY, CDR2 FYNNEI. V lost 8 bases and J 3 bases, leaving 10 bases between the germline ends. This CDR3 contains 12 residues. As DNA, the CDR3 is TGTGCCAGCTGGCGGGCAAAAGAGACCCAGTACTTC. This encodes CASWRAKETQYF.

The chain couples TRBV30 to TRBJ1-1; 9 nucleotides line up with TRBD1. The CDR3 is made up of 12 amino acids. The germline V gene has CDR1 GTSNPN and CDR2 SVGIG (reference sequence). V trimming: 6 bases; J trimming: 8 bases; junction bases outside the gene matches: 7. The CDR3: CACPGQGKEAFF. The DNA of the CDR3 is TGTGCCTGTCCCGGACAGGGGAAAGAAGCTTTCTTT.

This clone was recorded only once. The chain has TRBV5-4 and TRBJ1-3, with no clear D. In germline, CDR1 is SGHNT, CDR2 YYREEE (reference sequence). This CDR3 spans 16 amino acids. Trimming cost V 0 bases and J 0 bases, with 10 bases left between them. In DNA, the CDR3 is TGTGCCAGCAGCTTGGGGACTCCGAACTCTGGAAACACCATATATTTT. This encodes CASSLGTPNSGNTIYF.

The J gene is TRBJ1-1, the V gene TRBV18; D is possibly TRBD1 (5 bases). V dropped 3 bases and J dropped 6 bases, with 17 bases sitting between them. The CDR3 sequence is 15 residues long. Germline CDR1 is KGHSH and CDR2 is LQKENI. The DNA for the CDR3 is TGTGCCAGCTCACCTTCCTCAGCGGGGGGTTCTGAAGCTTTCTTT. Translation gives CASSPSSAGGSEAFF.

The rearrangement uses TRBV6-5 and TRBJ2-2; the D gene is possibly TRBD1 (6 bases). Trimming shortened V by 0 bases and J by 8 bases, and 10 bases separated the two germline ends. In germline, CDR1 is MNHEY, CDR2 SVGAGI. The CDR3 is 14 residues long. The CDR3 reads CASSYSGRGGELFF. CDR3 DNA sequence: TGTGCCAGCAGTTACTCGGGCAGGGGAGGGGAGCTGTTTTTT.

The rearrangement uses TRBV15 and TRBJ2-1; no clear D gene. Germline CDR1 reads LNHNV; CDR2 reads YYDKDF (reference sequence). Trimming pared 0 bases from V and 0 bases from J, leaving 12 bases between. The CDR3 sequence is 17 residues long. The CDR3 loop reads CATSRDPSLVSYNEQFF. The CDR3 bases are TGTGCCACCAGCAGAGATCCTAGTCTTGTCTCCTACAATGAGCAGTTCTTC.

V is TRBV27 and J is TRBJ1-2; TRBD1 aligns across 7 bases. The V gene end was trimmed by 6 bases and the J gene end by 6 bases; junction bases not matched to a gene: 7. The germline V gene encodes CDR1 MNHEY and CDR2 SMNVEV (reference sequence). The CDR3 sequence is 13 residues long. The CDR3 DNA reads TGTGCCAGCAGCCGAAGACAGGGTCATGGCTACACCTTC. Its translation: CASSRRQGHGYTF.

The rearrangement uses TRBV6-6 and TRBJ1-1, with 11 bases aligning to TRBD1. Germline trimming cut 5 bases from V and 0 bases from J; bases unmatched to any gene: 8. The CDR3 covers 17 residues. The germline CDR1 and CDR2 sequences are MNHNY and SVGAGI (reference sequence). The CDR3 protein is CASSPGTGGNLNTEAFF. The CDR3 nucleotides read TGTGCCAGCAGTCCCGGGACAGGGGGAAACCTGAACACTGAAGCTTTCTTT.

This clone was picked up a small number of times. This chain links TRBV19 with TRBJ2-2, with 8 bases fitting TRBD1. Unmatched junction bases numbered 9, after V lost 7 bases and J lost 8 bases. The germline V gene encodes CDR1 LNHDA and CDR2 SQIVND (reference sequence). The CDR3 covers 14 residues. The CDR3 loop reads CASKGTGLRGELFF. CDR3 DNA: TGTGCCAGTAAGGGGACAGGCCTCCGAGGGGAGCTGTTTTTT.

The chain joins TRBV5-5 to TRBJ1-6; perhaps TRBD1 as D (5 bases). The CDR3 contains 14 residues. With 4 bases removed from V and 6 bases from J, the gap between germline ends came to 11 bases. Germline V gives CDR1 SGHKS, CDR2 YYEKEE (reference sequence). The CDR3 region has the DNA TGTGCCAGCAGCCAGACAGCGCCTAATTCACCCCTCCACTTT. It encodes CASSQTAPNSPLHF.

The V gene is TRBV7-2, the J gene TRBJ2-2; 12 nucleotides line up with TRBD2. The V and J ends lost 4 bases and 6 bases, in that order; junction bases with no gene match: 3. The CDR3 is 15 amino acids. From germline, CDR1 is SGHTA and CDR2 FQGNSA. CDR3 nucleotides: TGTGCCAGCAGCTCCCTAGCGGGGGGGCCCGGGGAGCTGTTTTTT. This sequence encodes CASSSLAGGPGELFF.